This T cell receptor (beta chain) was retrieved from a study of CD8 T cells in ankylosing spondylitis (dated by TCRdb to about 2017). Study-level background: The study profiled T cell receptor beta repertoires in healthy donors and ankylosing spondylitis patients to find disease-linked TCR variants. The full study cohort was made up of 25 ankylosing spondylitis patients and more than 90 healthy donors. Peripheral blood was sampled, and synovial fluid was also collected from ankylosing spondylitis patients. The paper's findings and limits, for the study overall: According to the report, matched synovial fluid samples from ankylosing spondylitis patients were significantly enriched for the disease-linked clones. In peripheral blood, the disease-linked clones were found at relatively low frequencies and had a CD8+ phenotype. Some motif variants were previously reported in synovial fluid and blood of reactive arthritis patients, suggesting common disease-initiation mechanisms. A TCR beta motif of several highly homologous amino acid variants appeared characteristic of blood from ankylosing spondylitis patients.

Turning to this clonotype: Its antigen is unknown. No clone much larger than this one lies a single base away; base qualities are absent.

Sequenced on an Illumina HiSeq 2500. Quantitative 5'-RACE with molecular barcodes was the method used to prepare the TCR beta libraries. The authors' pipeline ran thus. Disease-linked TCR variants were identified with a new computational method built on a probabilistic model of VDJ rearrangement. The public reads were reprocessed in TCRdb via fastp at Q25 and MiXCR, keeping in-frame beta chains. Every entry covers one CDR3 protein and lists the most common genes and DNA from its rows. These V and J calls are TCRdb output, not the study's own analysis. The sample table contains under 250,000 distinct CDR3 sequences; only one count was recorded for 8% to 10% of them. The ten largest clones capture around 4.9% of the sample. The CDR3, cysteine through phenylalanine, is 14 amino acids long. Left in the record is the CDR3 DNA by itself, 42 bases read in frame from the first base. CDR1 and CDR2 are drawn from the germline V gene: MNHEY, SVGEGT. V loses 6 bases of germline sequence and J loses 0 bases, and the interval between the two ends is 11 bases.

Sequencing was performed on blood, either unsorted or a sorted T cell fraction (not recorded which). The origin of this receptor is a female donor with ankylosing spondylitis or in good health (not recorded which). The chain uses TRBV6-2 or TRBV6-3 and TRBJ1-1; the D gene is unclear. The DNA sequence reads TGTGCCAGCAGCCGCGGCAACTTGAACACTGAAGCTTTCTTT. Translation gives CASSRGNLNTEAFF.